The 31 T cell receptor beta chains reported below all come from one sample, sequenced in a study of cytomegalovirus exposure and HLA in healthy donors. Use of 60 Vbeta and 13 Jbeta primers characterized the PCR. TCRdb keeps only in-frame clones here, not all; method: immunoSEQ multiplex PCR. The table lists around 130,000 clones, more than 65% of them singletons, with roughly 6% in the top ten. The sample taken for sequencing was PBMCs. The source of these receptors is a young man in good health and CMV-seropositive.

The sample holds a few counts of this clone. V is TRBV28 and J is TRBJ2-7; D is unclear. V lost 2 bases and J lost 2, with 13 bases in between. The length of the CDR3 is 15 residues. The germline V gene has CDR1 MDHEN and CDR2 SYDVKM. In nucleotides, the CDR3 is TGTGCCAGCAGTTTAATATTAGGAGCTACCTACGAGCAGTACTTC. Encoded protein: CASSLILGATYEQYF.

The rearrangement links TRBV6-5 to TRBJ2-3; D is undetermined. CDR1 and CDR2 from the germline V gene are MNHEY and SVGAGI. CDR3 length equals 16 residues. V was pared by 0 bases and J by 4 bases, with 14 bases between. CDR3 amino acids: CASSYSAYRRADTQYF. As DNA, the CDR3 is TGTGCCAGCAGTTACTCGGCGTACAGACGCGCAGATACGCAGTATTTT.

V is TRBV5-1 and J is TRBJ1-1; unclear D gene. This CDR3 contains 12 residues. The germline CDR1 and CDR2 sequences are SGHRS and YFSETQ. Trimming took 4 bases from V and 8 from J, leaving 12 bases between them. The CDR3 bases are TGCGCCAGCAGCCCCCTCGGAGCGGAAGCTTTCTTT. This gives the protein CASSPLGAEAFF.

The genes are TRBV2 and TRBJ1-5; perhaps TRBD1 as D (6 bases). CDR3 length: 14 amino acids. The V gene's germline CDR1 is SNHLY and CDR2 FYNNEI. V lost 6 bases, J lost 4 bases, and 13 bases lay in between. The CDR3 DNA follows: TGTGCCAGCAGAAAACAGGGCTATAATCAGCCCCAGCATTTT. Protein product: CASRKQGYNQPQHF.

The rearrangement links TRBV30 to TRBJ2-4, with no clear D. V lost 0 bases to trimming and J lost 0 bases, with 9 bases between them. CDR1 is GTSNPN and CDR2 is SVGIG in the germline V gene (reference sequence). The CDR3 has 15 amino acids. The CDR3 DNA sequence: TGTGCCTGGAGTGTATCGCGGATAGCCAAAAACATTCAGTACTTC. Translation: CAWSVSRIAKNIQYF.

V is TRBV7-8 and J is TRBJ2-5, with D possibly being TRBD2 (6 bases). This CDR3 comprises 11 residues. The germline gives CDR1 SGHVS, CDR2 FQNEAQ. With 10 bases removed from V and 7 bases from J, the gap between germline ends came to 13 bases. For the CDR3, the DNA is TGTGCCATCCGTTTGCGGGGGACCCAGTACTTC. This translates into CAIRLRGTQYF. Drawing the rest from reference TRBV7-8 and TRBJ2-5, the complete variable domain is GAGVSQSPRYKVAKRGQDVALRCDPISGHVSLFWYQQALGQGPEFLTYFQNEAQLDKSGLPSDRFFAERPEGSVSTLKIQRTQQEDSAVYLCAIRLRGTQYFGPGTRLLVL.

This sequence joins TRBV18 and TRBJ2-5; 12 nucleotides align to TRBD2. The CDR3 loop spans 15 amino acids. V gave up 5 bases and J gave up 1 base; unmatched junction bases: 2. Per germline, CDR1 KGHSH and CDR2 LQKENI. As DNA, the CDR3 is TGTGCCAGCTCAGCGACTAGCGGGGGCCAAGAGACCCAGTACTTC. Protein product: CASSATSGGQETQYF.

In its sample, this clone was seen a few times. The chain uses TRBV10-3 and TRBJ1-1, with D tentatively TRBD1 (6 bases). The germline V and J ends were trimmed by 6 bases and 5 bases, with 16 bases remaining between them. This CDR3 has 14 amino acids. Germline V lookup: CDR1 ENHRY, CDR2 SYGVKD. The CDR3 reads CAIRTSGGGTEAFF. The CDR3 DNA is TGTGCCATCAGGACCTCGGGGGGCGGGACTGAAGCTTTCTTT.

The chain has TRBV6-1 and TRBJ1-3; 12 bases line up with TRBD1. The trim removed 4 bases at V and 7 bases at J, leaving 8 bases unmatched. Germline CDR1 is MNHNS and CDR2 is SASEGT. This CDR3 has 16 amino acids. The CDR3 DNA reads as TGTGCCAGCAGTGTCGGGACAGGGGGCTGGGGGAACACCATATATTTT. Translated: CASSVGTGGWGNTIYF.

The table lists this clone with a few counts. The CDR3 DNA is TGTGCCAGCAGCGCCTGGGGGACAGGGGGGATTTGGCCCGCCAACGAGCAGTACTTC. Its protein is CASSAWGTGGIWPANEQYF. The V gene is TRBV9, the J gene TRBJ2-7; 11 bases agree with TRBD1. The germline V gene has CDR1 SGDLS and CDR2 YYNGEE. The CDR3 has 19 amino acids. Trimming cost V 3 bases and J 5 bases; bases outside gene matches: 19.

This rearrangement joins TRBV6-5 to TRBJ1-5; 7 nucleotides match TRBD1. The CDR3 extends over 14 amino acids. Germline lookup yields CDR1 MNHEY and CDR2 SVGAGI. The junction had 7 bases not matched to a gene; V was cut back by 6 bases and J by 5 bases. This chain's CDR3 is CASRSGGIDQPQHF. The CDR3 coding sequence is TGTGCCAGCAGGTCAGGGGGAATTGATCAGCCCCAGCATTTT.

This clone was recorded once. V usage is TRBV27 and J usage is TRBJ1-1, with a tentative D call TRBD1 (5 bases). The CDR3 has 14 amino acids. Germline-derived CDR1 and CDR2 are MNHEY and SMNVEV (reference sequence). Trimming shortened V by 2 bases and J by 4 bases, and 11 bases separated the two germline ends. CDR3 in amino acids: CASSLQAGSTEAFF. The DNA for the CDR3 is TGTGCCAGCAGTTTACAAGCAGGGTCCACTGAAGCTTTCTTT.

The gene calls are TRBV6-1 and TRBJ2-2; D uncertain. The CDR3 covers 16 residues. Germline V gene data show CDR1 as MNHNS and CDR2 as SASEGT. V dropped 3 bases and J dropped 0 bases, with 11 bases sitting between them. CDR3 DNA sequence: TGTGCCAGCAGTGATATAGTATTATCGAACACCGGGGAGCTGTTTTTT. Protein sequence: CASSDIVLSNTGELFF.

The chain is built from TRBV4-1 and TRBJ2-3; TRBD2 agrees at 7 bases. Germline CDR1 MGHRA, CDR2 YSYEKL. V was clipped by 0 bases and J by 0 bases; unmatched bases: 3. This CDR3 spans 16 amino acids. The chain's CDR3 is CASSQDPSGSTDTQYF. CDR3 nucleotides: TGCGCCAGCAGCCAAGATCCTAGCGGAAGCACAGATACGCAGTATTTT.

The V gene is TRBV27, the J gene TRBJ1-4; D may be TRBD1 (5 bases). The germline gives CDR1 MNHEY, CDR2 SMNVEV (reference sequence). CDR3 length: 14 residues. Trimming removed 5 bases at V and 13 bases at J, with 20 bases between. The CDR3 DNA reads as TGTGCCAGCAGTGAGGGACTCGGGCGAGGCCCACTGTTTTTT. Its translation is CASSEGLGRGPLFF.

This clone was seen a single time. The DNA for the CDR3 is TGCGCCAGCAGTGAGTCTTCGCGGGGGGAACTGTTTTTT. Its protein product is CASSESSRGELFF. The V gene is TRBV10-1, the J gene TRBJ1-4; maybe TRBD1 (5 bases). Germline V gene sequence: CDR1 WNHNN, CDR2 SYGVQD (reference sequence). Trimming pared 0 bases from V and 12 bases from J, leaving 11 bases between. The length of the CDR3 is 13 residues.

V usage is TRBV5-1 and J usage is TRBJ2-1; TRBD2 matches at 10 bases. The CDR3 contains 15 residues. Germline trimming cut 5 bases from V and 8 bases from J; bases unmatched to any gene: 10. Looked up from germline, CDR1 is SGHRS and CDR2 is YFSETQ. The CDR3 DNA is TGCGCCAGCAGTCCCCTAGCGGGGGATATTGATGAGCAGTTCTTC. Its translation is CASSPLAGDIDEQFF. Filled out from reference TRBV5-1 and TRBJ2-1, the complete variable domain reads KAGVTQTPRYLIKTRGQQVTLSCSPISGHRSVSWYQQTPGQGLQFLFEYFSETQRNKGNFPGRFSGRQFSNSRSEMNVSTLELGDSALYLCASSPLAGDIDEQFFGPGTRLTVL.

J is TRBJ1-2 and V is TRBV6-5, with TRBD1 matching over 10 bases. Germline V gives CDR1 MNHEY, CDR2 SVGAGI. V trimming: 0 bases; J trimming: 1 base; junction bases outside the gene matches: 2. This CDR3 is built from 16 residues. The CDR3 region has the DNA TGTGCCAGCAGTTACTCTAGGACAGGGGGTAACTATGGCTACACCTTC. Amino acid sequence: CASSYSRTGGNYGYTF.

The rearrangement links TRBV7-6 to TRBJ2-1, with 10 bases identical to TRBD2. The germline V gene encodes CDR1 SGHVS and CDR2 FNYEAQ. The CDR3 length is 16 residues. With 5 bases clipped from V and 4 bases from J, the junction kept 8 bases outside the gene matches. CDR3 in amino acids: CASSLTTAGGYNEQFF. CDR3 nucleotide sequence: TGTGCCAGCAGCCTTACAACAGCGGGAGGGTACAATGAGCAGTTCTTC.

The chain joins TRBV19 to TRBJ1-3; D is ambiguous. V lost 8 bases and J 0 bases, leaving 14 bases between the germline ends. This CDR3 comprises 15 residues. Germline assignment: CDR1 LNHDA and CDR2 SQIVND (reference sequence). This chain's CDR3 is CASADRLSSGNTIYF. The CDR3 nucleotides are TGTGCCAGTGCCGACCGACTGAGCTCTGGAAACACCATATATTTT.

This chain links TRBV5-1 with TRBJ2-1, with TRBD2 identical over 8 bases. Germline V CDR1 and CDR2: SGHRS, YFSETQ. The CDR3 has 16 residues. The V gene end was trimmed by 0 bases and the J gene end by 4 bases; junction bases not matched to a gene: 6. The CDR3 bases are TGCGCCAGCAGCTTGGAGGTGACTAGCGTGTACAATGAGCAGTTCTTC. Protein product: CASSLEVTSVYNEQFF. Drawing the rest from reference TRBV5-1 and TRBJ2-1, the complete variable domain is KAGVTQTPRYLIKTRGQQVTLSCSPISGHRSVSWYQQTPGQGLQFLFEYFSETQRNKGNFPGRFSGRQFSNSRSEMNVSTLELGDSALYLCASSLEVTSVYNEQFFGPGTRLTVL.

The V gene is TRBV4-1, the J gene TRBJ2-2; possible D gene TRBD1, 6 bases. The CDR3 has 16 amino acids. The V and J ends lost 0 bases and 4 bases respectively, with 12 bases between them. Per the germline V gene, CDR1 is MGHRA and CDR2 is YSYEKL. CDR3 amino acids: CASSQDVVGGTGELFF. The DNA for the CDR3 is TGCGCCAGCAGCCAAGATGTGGTAGGGGGCACCGGGGAGCTGTTTTTT.

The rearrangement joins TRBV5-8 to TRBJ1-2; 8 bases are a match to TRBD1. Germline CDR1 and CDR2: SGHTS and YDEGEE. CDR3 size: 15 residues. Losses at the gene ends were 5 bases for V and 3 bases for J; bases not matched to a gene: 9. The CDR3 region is CASSHRTGMYYGYTF. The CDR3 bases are TGTGCCAGCAGTCATCGGACAGGGATGTACTATGGCTACACCTTC.

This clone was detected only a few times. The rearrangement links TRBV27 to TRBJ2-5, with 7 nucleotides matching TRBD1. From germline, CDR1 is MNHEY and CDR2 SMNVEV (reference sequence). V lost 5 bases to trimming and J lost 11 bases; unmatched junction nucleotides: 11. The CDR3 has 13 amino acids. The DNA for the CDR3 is TGTGCCAGCAGTCATGGACAGGCCGGGGAGCAGTACTTC. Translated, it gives CASSHGQAGEQYF.

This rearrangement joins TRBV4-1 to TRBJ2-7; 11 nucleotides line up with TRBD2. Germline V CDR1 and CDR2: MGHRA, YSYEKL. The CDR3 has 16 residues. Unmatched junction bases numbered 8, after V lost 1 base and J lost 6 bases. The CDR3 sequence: CASSQGHSGGAGEQYF. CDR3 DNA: TGCGCCAGCAGCCAAGGACATAGCGGGGGGGCGGGCGAGCAGTACTTC.

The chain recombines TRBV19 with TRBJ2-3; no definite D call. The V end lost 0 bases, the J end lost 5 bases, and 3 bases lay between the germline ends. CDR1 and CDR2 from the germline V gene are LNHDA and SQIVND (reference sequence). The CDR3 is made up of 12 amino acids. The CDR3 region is CASSIDLDTQYF. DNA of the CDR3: TGTGCCAGTAGTATAGATCTAGATACGCAGTATTTT.

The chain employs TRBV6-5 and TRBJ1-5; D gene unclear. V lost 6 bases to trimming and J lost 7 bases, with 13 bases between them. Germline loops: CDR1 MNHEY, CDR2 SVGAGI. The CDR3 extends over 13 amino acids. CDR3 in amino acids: CASRGRETQPQHF. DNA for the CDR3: TGTGCCAGCAGAGGGAGAGAAACACAGCCCCAGCATTTT.

Here the CDR3 DNA reads TGTGCCAGCCCGAGGACTAGCAGAAACAATGAGCAGTTCTTC. Its translation: CASPRTSRNNEQFF. The V and J genes are TRBV7-2 and TRBJ2-1; TRBD2 matches 8 bases. Germline CDR1 is SGHTA and CDR2 is FQGNSA. The V gene end was trimmed by 8 bases and the J gene end by 5 bases; junction bases not matched to a gene: 8. The CDR3 extends over 14 amino acids. Full variable domain (rest looked up from reference TRBV7-2 and TRBJ2-1): GAGVSQSPSNKVTEKGKDVELRCDPISGHTALYWYRQSLGQGLEFLIYFQGNSAPDKSGLPSDRFSAERTGGSVSTLTIQRTQQEDSAVYLCASPRTSRNNEQFFGPGTRLTVL.

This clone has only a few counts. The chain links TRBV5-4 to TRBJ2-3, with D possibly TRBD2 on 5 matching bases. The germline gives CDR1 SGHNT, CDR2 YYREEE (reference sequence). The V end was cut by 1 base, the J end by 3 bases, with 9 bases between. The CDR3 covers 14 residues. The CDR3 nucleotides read TGTGCCAGCAGCTTGTACGGAGGAACAGATACGCAGTATTTT. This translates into CASSLYGGTDTQYF. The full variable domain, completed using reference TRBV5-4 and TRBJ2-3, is ETGVTQSPTHLIKTRGQQVTLRCSSQSGHNTVSWYQQALGQGPQFIFQYYREEENGRGNFPPRFSGLQFPNYSSELNVNALELDDSALYLCASSLYGGTDTQYFGPGTRLTVL.

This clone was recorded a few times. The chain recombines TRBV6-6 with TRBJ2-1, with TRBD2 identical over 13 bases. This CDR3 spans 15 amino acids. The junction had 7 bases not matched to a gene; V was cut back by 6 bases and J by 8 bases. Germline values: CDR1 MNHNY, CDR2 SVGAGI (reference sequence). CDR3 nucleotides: TGTGCCAGCAGCCAAACTAGCGGGAGGGCTGATGAGCAGTTCTTC. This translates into CASSQTSGRADEQFF.

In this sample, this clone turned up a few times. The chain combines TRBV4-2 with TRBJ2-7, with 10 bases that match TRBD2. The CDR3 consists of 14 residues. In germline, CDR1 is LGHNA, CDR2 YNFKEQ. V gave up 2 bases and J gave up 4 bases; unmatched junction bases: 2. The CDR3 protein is CASSQLAGVYEQYF. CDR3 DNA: TGTGCCAGCAGCCAACTAGCGGGGGTTTACGAGCAGTACTTC.